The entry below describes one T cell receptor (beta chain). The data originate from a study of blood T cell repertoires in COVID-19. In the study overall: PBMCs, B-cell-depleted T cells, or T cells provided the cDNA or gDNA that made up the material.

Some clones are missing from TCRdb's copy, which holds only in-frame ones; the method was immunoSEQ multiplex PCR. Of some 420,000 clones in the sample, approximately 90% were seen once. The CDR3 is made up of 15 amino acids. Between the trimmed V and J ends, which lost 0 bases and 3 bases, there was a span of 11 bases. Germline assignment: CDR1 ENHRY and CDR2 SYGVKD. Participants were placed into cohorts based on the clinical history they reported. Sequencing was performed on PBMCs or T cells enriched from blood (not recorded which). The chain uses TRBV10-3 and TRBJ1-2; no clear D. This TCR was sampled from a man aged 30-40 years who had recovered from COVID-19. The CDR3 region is CAISESLQSYYGYTF. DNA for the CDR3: TGTGCCATCAGTGAGTCTCTGCAGTCATACTATGGCTACACCTTC.